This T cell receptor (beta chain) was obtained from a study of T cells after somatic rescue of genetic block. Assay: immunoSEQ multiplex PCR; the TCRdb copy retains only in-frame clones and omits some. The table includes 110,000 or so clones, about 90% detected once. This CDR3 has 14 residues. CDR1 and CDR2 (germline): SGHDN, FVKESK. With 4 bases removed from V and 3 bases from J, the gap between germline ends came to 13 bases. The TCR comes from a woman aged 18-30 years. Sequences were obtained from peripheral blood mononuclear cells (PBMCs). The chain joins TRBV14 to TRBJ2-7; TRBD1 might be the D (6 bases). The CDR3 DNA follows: TGTGCCAGCAGCCGGCCGGGACATATCTACGAGCAGTACTTC. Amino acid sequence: CASSRPGHIYEQYF.